This TCR beta chain derives from a study of cytomegalovirus exposure and HLA in healthy donors. Regarding the study as a whole: Later analysis identified several of the most significant clusters that appeared linked to common viral pathogens.

While unrecorded immune exposures were likely, the donors were nominally healthy when sampled. This clone was counted only a few times. The target antigen is unknown. The PCR used 60 Vbeta and 13 Jbeta primers. The data were produced by immunoSEQ multiplex PCR, yet TCRdb's version contains in-frame clones alone and is incomplete. Here the sample spans 230,000 or so clones, 80% to 95% being singletons. The CDR3 spans 15 residues. The J segment lost 3 bases and the V segment lost 2 bases, leaving 4 bases of the junction unmatched. CDR1 is MNHEY and CDR2 is SVGAGI in the germline V gene. The sequence derives from a girl between 2 and 10 years old in good health and CMV-seronegative. The chain is built from TRBV6-5 and TRBJ2-3; 8 bases match TRBD2. The source material was PBMCs. The chain's CDR3 is CASSYAGGYTDTQYF. CDR3 bases: TGTGCCAGCAGTTACGCGGGGGGCTATACAGATACGCAGTATTTT.